This TCR beta chain was obtained from a study of cytomegalovirus exposure and HLA in healthy donors. Turning to the study itself: Counted in an early data release were about 86 million unique TCRs from HLA-typed donors.

Study-level points and caveats: There were approximately 150 TCR beta chains listed as cytomegalovirus-associated. With high specificity and sensitivity, the classifier reportedly diagnosed cytomegalovirus status.

PCR primers comprised 60 Vbeta and 13 Jbeta primers. Clones were read by immunoSEQ multiplex PCR, and TCRdb kept only the in-frame ones, dropping some. The sample holds under 150,000 clones, around 73% seen once. Healthy bone marrow donors supplied every sample. About this clone: No antigen is known for it.

There are 17 residues in the CDR3. With 2 bases clipped from V and 1 base from J, the junction kept 5 bases outside the gene matches. Germline V gene lookup returns CDR1 ENHRY and CDR2 SYGVKD. The clonotype comes from a woman in her 30s in good health and CMV-seropositive. Sequencing was done on a sample of PBMCs. The rearrangement links TRBV10-3 to TRBJ2-3, with TRBD2 matching over 11 bases. CDR3 sequence reads: CAISEVAGGLGTDTQYF. In DNA form, the CDR3 reads TGTGCCATCAGTGAGGTAGCGGGGGGGTTAGGCACAGATACGCAGTATTTT.